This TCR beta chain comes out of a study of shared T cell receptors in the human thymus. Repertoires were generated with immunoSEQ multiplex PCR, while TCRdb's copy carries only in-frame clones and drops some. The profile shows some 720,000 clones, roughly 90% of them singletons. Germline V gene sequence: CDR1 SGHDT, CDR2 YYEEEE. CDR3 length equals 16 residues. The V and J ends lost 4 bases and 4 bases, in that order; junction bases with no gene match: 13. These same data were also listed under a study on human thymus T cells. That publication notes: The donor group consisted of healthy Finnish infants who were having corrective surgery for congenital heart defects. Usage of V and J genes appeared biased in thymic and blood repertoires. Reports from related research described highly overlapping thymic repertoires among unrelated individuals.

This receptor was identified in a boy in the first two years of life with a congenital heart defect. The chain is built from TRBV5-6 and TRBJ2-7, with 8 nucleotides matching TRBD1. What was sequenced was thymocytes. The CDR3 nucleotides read TGTGCCAGCAGCGAGATGTCGGGACAGGCGACTTACGAGCAGTACTTC. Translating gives CASSEMSGQATYEQYF.